The rows below give T cell receptor beta chains drawn from one sample of a study of beta chain features in type 1 diabetes. Data came from immunoSEQ multiplex PCR; TCRdb stores just in-frame clones and leaves some out. The sample lists 300,000 to 400,000 clones; 8% were seen once. The sample taken for sequencing was central memory CD4+ T cells from blood. The receptors here all came from a woman aged 18 to 35 in good health. Both conserved end residues are part of each CDR3. The order of the fields is clone size, D gene, V gene, J gene, CDR3 DNA, CDR3 protein. D genes are given only for firm matches. Clone size is given for some rows only: seen once, a few or many times, or a class if the clone is expanded.

clone size: NA; D gene: TRBD2; V gene: TRBV7-8; J gene: TRBJ2-3; CDR3 DNA: TGTGCCAACAGCTACACTAGCGGGAGACACCTCCGAGAGTATTTT; CDR3 protein: CANSYTSGRHLREYF
clone size: many; D gene: TRBD1; V gene: TRBV9; J gene: TRBJ1-2; CDR3 DNA: TGTGCCAGCGAGATAAGGGGGCTAAACTATGGCTACACCTTC; CDR3 protein: CASEIRGLNYGYTF
clone size: NA; D gene: NA; V gene: TRBV6-5; J gene: TRBJ2-5; CDR3 DNA: TGTGCCAGCTTCGAGCCGTACCAAGAGACCCAGTACTTC; CDR3 protein: CASFEPYQETQYF
clone size: few; D gene: TRBD1; V gene: TRBV5-1; J gene: TRBJ2-1; CDR3 DNA: TGCGCCAGCAGCTCAACCCCCGGGACAGGCCACAATGAGCAGTTCTTC; CDR3 protein: CASSSTPGTGHNEQFF
clone size: NA; D gene: NA; V gene: TRBV4-3; J gene: TRBJ2-1; CDR3 DNA: TGCGCCAGCAGCCAAGGAGAGGGATTATCCTACAATGAGCAGTTCTTC; CDR3 protein: CASSQGEGLSYNEQFF
clone size: NA; D gene: NA; V gene: TRBV27; J gene: TRBJ1-5; CDR3 DNA: TGTGCCAGCAGTTTACAGGGAAGAGGTCAGCCCCAGCATTTT; CDR3 protein: CASSLQGRGQPQHF
clone size: NA; D gene: NA; V gene: TRBV29-1; J gene: TRBJ1-1; CDR3 DNA: TGCAGCGTTGACGGGGGGACACAGAACACTGAAGCTTTCTTT; CDR3 protein: CSVDGGTQNTEAFF
clone size: few; D gene: NA; V gene: TRBV7-8; J gene: TRBJ2-4; CDR3 DNA: TGTGCCAGCAGCCCGCTAGGTCTAGGTCGCAACATTCAGTACTTC; CDR3 protein: CASSPLGLGRNIQYF
clone size: NA; D gene: NA; V gene: TRBV21-1; J gene: TRBJ2-5; CDR3 DNA: TGTGCCAGCAGCAAAGAAGGCAGGGGATTGTGGGAGACCCAGTACTTC; CDR3 protein: CASSKEGRGLWETQYF
clone size: few; D gene: TRBD2; V gene: TRBV7-9; J gene: TRBJ2-1; CDR3 DNA: TGTGCCAGCAGCTTAGCTAGCGGGGGGTACAATGAGCAGTTCTTC; CDR3 protein: CASSLASGGYNEQFF
clone size: NA; D gene: TRBD1; V gene: TRBV28; J gene: TRBJ2-7; CDR3 DNA: TGTGCCAGCTCCCCTTCCGGGACAGGGGTGTACGAGCAGTACTTC; CDR3 protein: CASSPSGTGVYEQYF
clone size: NA; D gene: TRBD2; V gene: TRBV2; J gene: TRBJ2-7; CDR3 DNA: TGTGCCAGCAGTGATGTCAGACTAGCGGGAGGCTCCTACGAGCAGTACTTC; CDR3 protein: CASSDVRLAGGSYEQYF
clone size: few; D gene: NA; V gene: TRBV28; J gene: TRBJ2-1; CDR3 DNA: TGTGCCAGCGGCTTGCGGGAGCAGTTCTTC; CDR3 protein: CASGLREQFF
clone size: NA; D gene: NA; V gene: TRBV7-2; J gene: TRBJ2-5; CDR3 DNA: TGTGCCAGCAGCCTCCGGACTCGTGAGACCCAGTACTTC; CDR3 protein: CASSLRTRETQYF
clone size: NA; D gene: NA; V gene: TRBV18; J gene: TRBJ2-2; CDR3 DNA: TGTGCCAGCTCACCTAACGGGGTGAACACCGGGGAGCTGTTTTTT; CDR3 protein: CASSPNGVNTGELFF
clone size: few; D gene: NA; V gene: TRBV20-1; J gene: TRBJ2-5; CDR3 DNA: TGCAGTGCTCCCGCCCAAGAGACCCAGTACTTC; CDR3 protein: CSAPAQETQYF
clone size: few; D gene: NA; V gene: TRBV6-5; J gene: TRBJ2-5; CDR3 DNA: TGTGCCAGCAGTAGGGGGAGAGAGACCCAGTACTTC; CDR3 protein: CASSRGRETQYF
clone size: NA; D gene: NA; V gene: TRBV5-1; J gene: TRBJ2-3; CDR3 DNA: TGCGCCAGCAGCTTGGGGAGGGTCGATACGCAGTATTTT; CDR3 protein: CASSLGRVDTQYF
clone size: NA; D gene: TRBD1; V gene: TRBV6-5; J gene: TRBJ1-4; CDR3 DNA: TGTGCCAGCAGTCACAGGACAGGCGATAATGAAAAACTGTTTTTT; CDR3 protein: CASSHRTGDNEKLFF
clone size: NA; D gene: TRBD2; V gene: TRBV11-3; J gene: TRBJ2-1; CDR3 DNA: TGTGCCAGCAGCATGGGACTAGCGGCGATTCGAAATAGAAGAGAGCAGTTCTTC; CDR3 protein: CASSMGLAAIRNRREQFF
clone size: few; D gene: TRBD2; V gene: TRBV13; J gene: TRBJ2-1; CDR3 DNA: TGTGCCAGCAGCTTAGGCGGGAGGGCCGCCCCCATGGATGAGCAGTTCTTC; CDR3 protein: CASSLGGRAAPMDEQFF
clone size: few; D gene: TRBD2; V gene: TRBV25-1; J gene: TRBJ2-5; CDR3 DNA: TGTGCCAGCAGAGCGGGAGGTCAAGAGACCCAGTACTTC; CDR3 protein: CASRAGGQETQYF
clone size: few; D gene: NA; V gene: TRBV20-1; J gene: TRBJ2-3; CDR3 DNA: TGCAGTGCTAATTTCGCAGATACGCAGTATTTT; CDR3 protein: CSANFADTQYF
clone size: few; D gene: NA; V gene: TRBV7-9; J gene: TRBJ1-1; CDR3 DNA: TGTGCCACCTCGGAACAAATAACAGCAAACACTGAAGCTTTCTTT; CDR3 protein: CATSEQITANTEAFF
clone size: once; D gene: NA; V gene: TRBV11-2; J gene: TRBJ1-1; CDR3 DNA: TGTGCCAGCAGCAACACTTACAGGGAGAACACTGAAGCTTTCTTT; CDR3 protein: CASSNTYRENTEAFF
clone size: NA; D gene: TRBD2; V gene: TRBV6-5; J gene: TRBJ2-1; CDR3 DNA: TGTGCCAGCAGTTACCCTCCAAGGAGCGGGAATGAGTTCTTC; CDR3 protein: CASSYPPRSGNEFF
clone size: many; D gene: NA; V gene: TRBV4-3; J gene: TRBJ1-2; CDR3 DNA: TGCGCCAGCAGCCAAGATATGGCGGACTATGGCTACACCTTC; CDR3 protein: CASSQDMADYGYTF
clone size: NA; D gene: TRBD2; V gene: TRBV29-1; J gene: TRBJ2-1; CDR3 DNA: TGCAGCGTTCACGCCCTAGCGGGTTTTTACAATGAGCAGTTCTTC; CDR3 protein: CSVHALAGFYNEQFF
clone size: NA; D gene: NA; V gene: TRBV7-2; J gene: TRBJ1-3; CDR3 DNA: TGTGCCAGCACTACAGTTGGGGGAAACACCATATATTTT; CDR3 protein: CASTTVGGNTIYF
clone size: few; D gene: NA; V gene: TRBV5-1; J gene: TRBJ2-4; CDR3 DNA: TGCGCCAGCAGCTTGGATCCTTTCGACGGCCAAAACATTCAGTACTTC; CDR3 protein: CASSLDPFDGQNIQYF
clone size: NA; D gene: NA; V gene: TRBV4-2; J gene: TRBJ2-1; CDR3 DNA: TGTGCCAGCAGCTTTTCGAGCGTGGAGCAGTTCTTC; CDR3 protein: CASSFSSVEQFF
clone size: NA; D gene: TRBD2; V gene: TRBV2; J gene: TRBJ2-1; CDR3 DNA: TGTGCCAGCAGTGAGTTAAGTGTACATCTAGCGGGACTTGACAATGAGCAGTTCTTC; CDR3 protein: CASSELSVHLAGLDNEQFF
clone size: few; D gene: NA; V gene: TRBV6-7; J gene: TRBJ1-2; CDR3 DNA: TGTGCCAGCAGTTCAGGACTGCCGACCTATGGCTACACCTTC; CDR3 protein: CASSSGLPTYGYTF
clone size: few; D gene: NA; V gene: TRBV7-9; J gene: TRBJ2-7; CDR3 DNA: TGTGCCAGCAGCTTAGAAACAGGGTACGAGCAGTACTTC; CDR3 protein: CASSLETGYEQYF
clone size: NA; D gene: NA; V gene: TRBV9; J gene: TRBJ2-5; CDR3 DNA: TGTGCCAGCAGCGTAGACCGGGGCATACAAGAGACCCAGTACTTC; CDR3 protein: CASSVDRGIQETQYF
clone size: few; D gene: TRBD2; V gene: TRBV4-2; J gene: TRBJ2-3; CDR3 DNA: TGTGCCAGCAGCCAAGACGCACTAGCGAAAACGCAGTATTTT; CDR3 protein: CASSQDALAKTQYF
clone size: few; D gene: TRBD1; V gene: TRBV28; J gene: TRBJ1-5; CDR3 DNA: TGTGCCAGCAGACCATCCGGGACAGGGAATCAGCCCCAGCATTTT; CDR3 protein: CASRPSGTGNQPQHF
clone size: few; D gene: NA; V gene: TRBV29-1; J gene: TRBJ2-1; CDR3 DNA: TGCAGCGTAGTCAAACAGACCATGTACAATGAGCAGTTCTTC; CDR3 protein: CSVVKQTMYNEQFF
clone size: few; D gene: TRBD1; V gene: TRBV2; J gene: TRBJ1-5; CDR3 DNA: TGTGCCAGCAGTGAAGACCGGACAGGCCAGCCCCAGCATTTT; CDR3 protein: CASSEDRTGQPQHF
clone size: NA; D gene: NA; V gene: TRBV5-1; J gene: TRBJ2-4; CDR3 DNA: TGCGCCAGCAGCTTGGAAGCCAAAAACATTCAGTACTTC; CDR3 protein: CASSLEAKNIQYF
clone size: few; D gene: NA; V gene: TRBV14; J gene: TRBJ2-1; CDR3 DNA: TGTGCCAGCAGCTCACGGGGCGGCTACAAGGATGAGCAGTTCTTC; CDR3 protein: CASSSRGGYKDEQFF